The present entry profiles one T cell receptor (beta chain) with its context. Its specificity is unknown. CDR1 is SGDLS and CDR2 is YYNGEE in the germline V gene. Trimming removed 4 bases from V and 5 bases from J, with 13 bases in between. The CDR3 contains 13 residues. The data derive from a study of cytomegalovirus exposure and HLA in healthy donors. For the study at large: A later analysis reported the roughly 130 validation repertoires used the same platform as the roughly 700 first-cohort repertoires. Study observations and caveats: A few CMV-associated chains proved CMV antigen-specific in vitro. The authors listed 150 to 200 TCR beta chains as cytomegalovirus-associated. Cytomegalovirus status was reportedly diagnosed by the classifier with high sensitivity and specificity.

TCRdb keeps only in-frame clones here, not all; method: immunoSEQ multiplex PCR. The sample has 150,000 to 250,000 clones, about 81% seen once; the top ten hold 1.2%. The chain has TRBV9 and TRBJ2-7, with D perhaps TRBD2 (6 bases). Specimen: PBMCs. The receptor was isolated from a young woman in good health and CMV-seronegative. DNA for the CDR3: TGTGCCAGCAGCCCAAGGAGGGGTGACGAGCAGTACTTC. Translated: CASSPRRGDEQYF.